Listed below are T cell receptor beta chains from one sample, sequenced in a study of control samples from healthy donors and cancer patients. Method: immunoSEQ multiplex PCR; TCRdb's copy keeps in-frame clones and lacks some. This table holds approximately 100,000 clones, about 84% found once. The sequencing sample was made of blood. These receptors were taken from a woman between 35 and 50 years old in good health. The conserved cysteine and the conserved F or W are not part of the CDR3 here. Each record gives: J gene, V gene, CDR3 protein.

J: TRBJ2-3
V: TRBV9
CDR3: ASSASGGGLADTQY

J: TRBJ1-2
V: TRBV19
CDR3: ASSIQENYGYT

J: TRBJ1-6
V: TRBV5-6
CDR3: ASSTTGYNSPLH

J: TRBJ2-1
V: TRBV9
CDR3: ASSVGTSGGIPLYNEQF

J: TRBJ2-2
V: TRBV7-7
CDR3: ASSLVPGGNTGELF

J: TRBJ2-1
V: TRBV3-1/TRBV3-2
CDR3: ASSQDMALDEQF

J: TRBJ2-7
V: TRBV7-2
CDR3: ASSLSAGTFPPYEQY

J: TRBJ1-5
V: TRBV24-1
CDR3: ATSESGTGGAWGNQPQH

J: TRBJ2-7
V: TRBV6-1
CDR3: ASSDAGRNYEQY

J: TRBJ1-2
V: TRBV25-1
CDR3: ASSETRGQDHYGYT

J: TRBJ2-3
V: TRBV6-2/TRBV6-3
CDR3: ASSYGRTSGGDTQY

J: TRBJ1-2
V: TRBV29-1
CDR3: SVTSDWVANYGYT

J: TRBJ2-5
V: TRBV12-3/TRBV12-4
CDR3: ASSLKRRETQY

J: TRBJ1-2
V: TRBV9
CDR3: ASSHQAYGYT

J: TRBJ1-6
V: TRBV13
CDR3: ASSSRDRGLYNSPLH

J: TRBJ2-4
V: TRBV3-1/TRBV3-2
CDR3: ASSQGINIQY

J: TRBJ2-1
V: TRBV24-1
CDR3: ATGGGLGVSYNEQF

J: TRBJ1-2
V: TRBV5-1
CDR3: ASSLVFLGQGRANYGYT

J: TRBJ2-7
V: TRBV6-1
CDR3: ASSEGFSYEQY

J: TRBJ2-1
V: TRBV18
CDR3: ASSQALYNEQF

J: TRBJ2-2
V: TRBV7-3
CDR3: ASSSPGSRGELF

J: TRBJ1-1
V: TRBV6-5
CDR3: ASSPTPTGGTEAF

J: TRBJ2-7
V: TRBV27
CDR3: ASRGQGLY

J: TRBJ2-3
V: TRBV9
CDR3: ASSVYAGTTDTQY

J: TRBJ1-2
V: TRBV6-2/TRBV6-3
CDR3: ASSYSRVRYGYT

J: TRBJ1-3
V: TRBV25-1
CDR3: ASSPRLGRAGNTIY

J: TRBJ2-7
V: TRBV6-4
CDR3: ASLDRAGPPTGEQY

J: TRBJ1-5
V: TRBV5-6
CDR3: ASSLEGGSQH

J: TRBJ2-2
V: TRBV4-3
CDR3: ASSQGRGFTGELF

J: TRBJ1-3
V: TRBV2
CDR3: ASTSGQGDPYSGNTIY

J: TRBJ1-5
V: TRBV5-3
CDR3: ARRPFPGQGISNQPQH

J: TRBJ1-4
V: TRBV6-5
CDR3: ASSWGAGNEKLF

J: TRBJ2-2
V: TRBV4-1
CDR3: ASSQGETPLGGELF

J: TRBJ1-2
V: TRBV19
CDR3: ASSQYTTGTNYGYT